This TCR beta chain emerged from a study of blood T cell repertoires in COVID-19. V gave up 7 bases and J gave up 2 bases; unmatched junction bases: 8. This CDR3 is built from 15 residues. Looked up from germline, CDR1 is MNHEY and CDR2 is SVGAGI. The assay was immunoSEQ multiplex PCR, and TCRdb's table has in-frame clones only and misses some. The repertoire holds roughly 61,000 clones, with around 92% as singletons. The chain has TRBV6-5 and TRBJ1-2; 9 bases agree with TRBD1. This clonotype was sampled from a man in his sixties with acute or convalescent COVID-19. The source material was peripheral blood. CDR3 protein: CASMSGTGGNYGYTF. The CDR3 DNA sequence: TGTGCCAGCATGTCCGGTACAGGGGGCAACTATGGCTACACCTTC.